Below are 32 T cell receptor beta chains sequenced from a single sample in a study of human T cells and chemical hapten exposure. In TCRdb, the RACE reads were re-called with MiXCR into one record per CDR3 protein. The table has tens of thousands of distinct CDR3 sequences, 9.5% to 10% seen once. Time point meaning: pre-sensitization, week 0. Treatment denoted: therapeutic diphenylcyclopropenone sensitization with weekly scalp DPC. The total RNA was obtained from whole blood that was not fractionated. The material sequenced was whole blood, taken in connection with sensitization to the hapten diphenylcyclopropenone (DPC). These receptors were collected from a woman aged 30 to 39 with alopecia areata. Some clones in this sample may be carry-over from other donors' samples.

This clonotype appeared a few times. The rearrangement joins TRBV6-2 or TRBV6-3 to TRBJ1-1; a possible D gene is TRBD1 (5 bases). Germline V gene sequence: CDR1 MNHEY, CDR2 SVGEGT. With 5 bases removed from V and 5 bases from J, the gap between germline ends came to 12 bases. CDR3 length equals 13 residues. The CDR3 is CASSPPWGTEAFF. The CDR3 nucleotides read TGTGCCAGCAGTCCACCTTGGGGGACTGAAGCTTTCTTT.

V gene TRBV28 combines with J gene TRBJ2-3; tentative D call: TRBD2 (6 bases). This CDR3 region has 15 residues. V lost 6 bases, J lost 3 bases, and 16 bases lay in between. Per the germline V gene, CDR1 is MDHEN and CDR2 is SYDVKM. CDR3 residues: CASRRGPRPTDTQYF. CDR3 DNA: TGTGCCAGCAGGCGGGGACCAAGACCAACAGATACGCAGTATTTT.

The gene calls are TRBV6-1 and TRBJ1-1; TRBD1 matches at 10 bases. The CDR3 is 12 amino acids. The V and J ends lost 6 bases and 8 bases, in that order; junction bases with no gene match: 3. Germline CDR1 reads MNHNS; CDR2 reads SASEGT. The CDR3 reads CASRQDRGEAFF. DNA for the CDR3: TGTGCCAGCAGACAGGACAGGGGGGAAGCTTTCTTT.

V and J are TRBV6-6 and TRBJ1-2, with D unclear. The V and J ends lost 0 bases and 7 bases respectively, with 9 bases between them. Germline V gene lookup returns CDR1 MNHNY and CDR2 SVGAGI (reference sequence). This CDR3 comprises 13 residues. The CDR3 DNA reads TGTGCCAGCAGTTACTCGGGGTCCTCTGGCTACACCTTC. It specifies CASSYSGSSGYTF.

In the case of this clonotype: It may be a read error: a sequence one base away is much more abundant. The CDR3 region has the DNA TGTGCCAGCAGCATTGACAACAATAAGGCCGAGCAGTCCTTC. Its protein product is CASSIDNNKAEQSF. The rearrangement joins TRBV5-4 to TRBJ2-7; D is ambiguous. CDR3 length: 14 residues. Germline V gives CDR1 SGHNT, CDR2 YYREEE (reference sequence).

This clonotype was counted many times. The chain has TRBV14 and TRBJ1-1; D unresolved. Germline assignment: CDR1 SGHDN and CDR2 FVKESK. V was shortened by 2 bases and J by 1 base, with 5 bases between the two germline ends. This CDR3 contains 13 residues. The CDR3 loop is CASSQSGNTEAFF. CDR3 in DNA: TGTGCCAGCAGCCAATCGGGGAACACTGAAGCTTTCTTT.

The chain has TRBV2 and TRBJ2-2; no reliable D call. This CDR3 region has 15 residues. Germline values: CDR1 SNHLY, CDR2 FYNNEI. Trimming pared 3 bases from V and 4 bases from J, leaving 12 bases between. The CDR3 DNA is TGTGCCAGCAGTGACCGGGCTCCGTCCACCGGGGAGCTGTTTTTT. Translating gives CASSDRAPSTGELFF.

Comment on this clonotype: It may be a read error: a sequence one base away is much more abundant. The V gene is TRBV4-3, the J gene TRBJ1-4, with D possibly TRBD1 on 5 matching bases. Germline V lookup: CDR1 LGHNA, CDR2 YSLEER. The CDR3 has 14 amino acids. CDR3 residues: CDSSQDQGGPKLFF. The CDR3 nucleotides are TGCGACAGCAGCCAAGACCAGGGCGGACCCAAACTGTTTTTT.

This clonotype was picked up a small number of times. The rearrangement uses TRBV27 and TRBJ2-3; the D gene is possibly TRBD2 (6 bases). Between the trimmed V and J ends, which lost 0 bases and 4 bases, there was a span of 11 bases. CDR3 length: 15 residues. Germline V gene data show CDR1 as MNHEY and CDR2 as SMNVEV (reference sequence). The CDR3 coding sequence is TGTGCCAGCAGTTTATCAGGAGGGTCCCCAGATACGCAGTATTTT. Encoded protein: CASSLSGGSPDTQYF.

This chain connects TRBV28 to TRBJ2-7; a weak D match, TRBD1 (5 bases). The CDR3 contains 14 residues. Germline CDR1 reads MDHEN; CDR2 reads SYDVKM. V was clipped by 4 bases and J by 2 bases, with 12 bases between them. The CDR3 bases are TGTGCCAGCAGTTGGGTCAGGGTCCCCTACGAGCAGTACTTC. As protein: CASSWVRVPYEQYF.

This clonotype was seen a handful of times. CDR3: CASSLGLADEQFF. As DNA, the CDR3 is TGTGCCAGCAGCTTAGGACTCGCCGATGAGCAGTTCTTC. The rearrangement uses TRBV7-2 and TRBJ2-1; D gene unclear. The V gene lost 1 base and the J gene lost 8 bases, with 9 bases spanning the gap. Germline-derived CDR1 and CDR2 are SGHTA and FQGNSA. This CDR3 contains 13 residues. Together with reference TRBV7-2 and TRBJ2-1, the CDR3 gives the full variable domain: GAGVSQSPSNKVTEKGKDVELRCDPISGHTALYWYRQSLGQGLEFLIYFQGNSAPDKSGLPSDRFSAERTGGSVSTLTIQRTQQEDSAVYLCASSLGLADEQFFGPGTRLTVL.

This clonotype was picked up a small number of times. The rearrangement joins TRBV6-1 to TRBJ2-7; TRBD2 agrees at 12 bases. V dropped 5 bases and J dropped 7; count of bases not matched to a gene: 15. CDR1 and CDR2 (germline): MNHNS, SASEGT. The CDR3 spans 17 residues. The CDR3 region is CASSLTTTSGGLLEQYF. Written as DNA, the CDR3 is TGTGCCAGCAGTCTTACGACGACTAGCGGGGGCCTCCTGGAGCAGTACTTC.

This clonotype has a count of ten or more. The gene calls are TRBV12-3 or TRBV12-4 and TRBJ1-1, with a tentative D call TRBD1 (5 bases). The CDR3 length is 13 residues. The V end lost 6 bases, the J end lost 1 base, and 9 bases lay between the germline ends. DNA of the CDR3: TGTGCCAGCAGCACTGACAGGAACACTGAAGCTTTCTTT. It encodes CASSTDRNTEAFF.

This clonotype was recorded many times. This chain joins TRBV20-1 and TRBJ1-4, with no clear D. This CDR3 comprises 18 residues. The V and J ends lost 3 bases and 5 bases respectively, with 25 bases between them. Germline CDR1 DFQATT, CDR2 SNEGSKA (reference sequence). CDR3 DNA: TGCAGTGCTAGGGAGAGTTTGGGTGGGATTTACGCGAATGAAAAACTGTTTTTT. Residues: CSARESLGGIYANEKLFF.

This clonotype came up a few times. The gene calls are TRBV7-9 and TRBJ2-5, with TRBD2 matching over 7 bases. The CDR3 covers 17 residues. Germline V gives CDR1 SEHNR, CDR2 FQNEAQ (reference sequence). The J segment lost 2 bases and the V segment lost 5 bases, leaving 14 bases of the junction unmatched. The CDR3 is CASSDASGGRKQETQYF. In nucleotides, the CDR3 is TGTGCCAGCAGCGATGCGTCCGGCGGGAGAAAACAAGAGACCCAGTACTTC.

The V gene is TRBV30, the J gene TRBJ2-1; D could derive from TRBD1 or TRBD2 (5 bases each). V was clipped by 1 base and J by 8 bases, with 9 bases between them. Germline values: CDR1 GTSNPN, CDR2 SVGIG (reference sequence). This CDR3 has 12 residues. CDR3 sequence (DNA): TGTGCCTGGAGTGGGACGGGACATGAGCAGTTCTTC. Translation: CAWSGTGHEQFF.

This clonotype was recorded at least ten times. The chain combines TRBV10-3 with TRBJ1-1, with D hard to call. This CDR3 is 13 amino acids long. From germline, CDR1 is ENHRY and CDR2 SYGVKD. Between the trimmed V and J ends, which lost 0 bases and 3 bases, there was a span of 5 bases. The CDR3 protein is CAISESGDTEAFF. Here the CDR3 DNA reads TGTGCCATCAGTGAGTCTGGCGACACTGAAGCTTTCTTT.

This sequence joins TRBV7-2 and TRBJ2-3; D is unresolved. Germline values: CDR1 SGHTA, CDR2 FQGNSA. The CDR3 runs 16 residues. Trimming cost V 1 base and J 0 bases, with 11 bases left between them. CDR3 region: CASSLGARFSTDTQYF. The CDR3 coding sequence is TGTGCCAGCAGCTTAGGGGCTCGATTTAGCACAGATACGCAGTATTTT.

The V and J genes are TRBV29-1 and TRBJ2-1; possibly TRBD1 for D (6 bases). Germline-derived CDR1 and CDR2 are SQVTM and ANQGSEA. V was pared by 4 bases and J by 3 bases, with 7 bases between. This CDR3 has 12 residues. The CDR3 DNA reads TGCAGCGTTGGGACAGACTACAATGAGCAGTTCTTC. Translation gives CSVGTDYNEQFF.

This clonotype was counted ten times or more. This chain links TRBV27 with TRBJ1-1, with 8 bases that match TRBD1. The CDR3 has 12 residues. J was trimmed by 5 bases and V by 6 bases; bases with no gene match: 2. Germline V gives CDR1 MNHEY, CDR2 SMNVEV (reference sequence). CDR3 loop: CASRTGATEAFF. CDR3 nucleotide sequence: TGTGCCAGCAGGACAGGGGCGACTGAAGCTTTCTTT.

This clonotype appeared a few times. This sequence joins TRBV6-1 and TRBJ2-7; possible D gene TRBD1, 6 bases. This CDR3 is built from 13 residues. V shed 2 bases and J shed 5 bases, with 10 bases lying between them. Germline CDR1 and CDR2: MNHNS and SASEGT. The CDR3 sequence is CASSEQGSHEQYF. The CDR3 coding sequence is TGTGCCAGCAGTGAACAGGGGAGCCACGAGCAGTACTTC.

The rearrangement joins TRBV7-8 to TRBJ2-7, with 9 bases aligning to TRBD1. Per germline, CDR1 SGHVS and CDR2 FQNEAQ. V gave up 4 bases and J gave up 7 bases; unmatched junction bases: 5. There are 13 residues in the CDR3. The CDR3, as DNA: TGTGCCAGCAGCTGGGGACAGGGTGGTGAGCAGTACTTC. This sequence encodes CASSWGQGGEQYF.

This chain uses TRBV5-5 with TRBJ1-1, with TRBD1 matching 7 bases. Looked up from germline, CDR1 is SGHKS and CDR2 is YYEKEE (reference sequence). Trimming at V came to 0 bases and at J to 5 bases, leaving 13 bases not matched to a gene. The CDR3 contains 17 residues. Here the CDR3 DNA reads TGTGCCAGCAGCTTGGTCGTGGCCAGGGACAGTCAGACTGAAGCTTTCTTT. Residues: CASSLVVARDSQTEAFF.

The CDR3 spells CASSFSGGPDTQYF. CDR3 sequence (DNA): TGTGCCAGCAGCTTTAGCGGGGGTCCAGATACGCAGTATTTT. The rearrangement joins TRBV7-8 to TRBJ2-3, with TRBD2 matching over 9 bases. Germline CDR1 is SGHVS and CDR2 is FQNEAQ. With 3 bases clipped from V and 4 bases from J, the junction kept 2 bases outside the gene matches. The CDR3 runs 14 residues.

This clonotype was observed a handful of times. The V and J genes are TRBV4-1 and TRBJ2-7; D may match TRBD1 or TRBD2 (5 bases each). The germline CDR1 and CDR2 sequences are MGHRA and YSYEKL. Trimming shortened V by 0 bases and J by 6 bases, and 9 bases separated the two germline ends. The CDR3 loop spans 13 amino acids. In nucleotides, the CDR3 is TGCGCCAGCAGCCAAGATGGGGGTAGCGAGCAGTACTTC. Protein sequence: CASSQDGGSEQYF.

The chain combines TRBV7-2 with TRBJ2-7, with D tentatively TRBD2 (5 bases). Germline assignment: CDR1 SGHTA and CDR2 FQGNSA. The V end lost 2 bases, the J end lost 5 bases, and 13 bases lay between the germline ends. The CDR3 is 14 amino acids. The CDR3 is CASSLRVGKNEQYF. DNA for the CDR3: TGTGCCAGCAGCTTACGAGTCGGGAAAAACGAGCAGTACTTC.

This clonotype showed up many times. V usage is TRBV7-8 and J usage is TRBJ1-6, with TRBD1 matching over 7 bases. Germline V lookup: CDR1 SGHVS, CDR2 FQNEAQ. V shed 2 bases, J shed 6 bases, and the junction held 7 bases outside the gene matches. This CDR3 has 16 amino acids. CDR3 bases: TGTGCCAGCAGCTTAAGTAGGGGGCGCAGTAATTCACCCCTCCACTTT. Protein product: CASSLSRGRSNSPLHF.

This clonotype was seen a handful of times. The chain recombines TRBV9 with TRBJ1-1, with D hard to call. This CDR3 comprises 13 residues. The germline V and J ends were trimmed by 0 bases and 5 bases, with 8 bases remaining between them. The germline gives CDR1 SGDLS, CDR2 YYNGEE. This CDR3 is CASSVDPGTEAFF. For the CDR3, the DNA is TGTGCCAGCAGCGTAGATCCGGGGACTGAAGCTTTCTTT. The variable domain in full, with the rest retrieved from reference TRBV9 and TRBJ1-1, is DSGVTQTPKHLITATGQRVTLRCSPRSGDLSVYWYQQSLDQGLQFLIQYYNGEERAKGNILERFSAQQFPDLHSELNLSSLELGDSALYFCASSVDPGTEAFFGQGTRLTVV.

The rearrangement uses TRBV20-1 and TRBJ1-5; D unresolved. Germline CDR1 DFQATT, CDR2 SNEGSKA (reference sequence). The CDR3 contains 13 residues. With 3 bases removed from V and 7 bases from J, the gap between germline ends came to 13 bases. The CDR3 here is CSASLEGGQPQHF. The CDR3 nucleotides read TGCAGTGCTAGTTTGGAGGGAGGGCAGCCCCAGCATTTT.

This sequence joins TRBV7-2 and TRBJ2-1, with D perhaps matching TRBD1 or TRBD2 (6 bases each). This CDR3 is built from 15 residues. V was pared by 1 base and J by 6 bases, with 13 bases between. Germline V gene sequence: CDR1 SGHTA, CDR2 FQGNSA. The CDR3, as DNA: TGTGCCAGCAGCTTAGACGGGAAGGGGGGCAATGAGCAGTTCTTC. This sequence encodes CASSLDGKGGNEQFF.

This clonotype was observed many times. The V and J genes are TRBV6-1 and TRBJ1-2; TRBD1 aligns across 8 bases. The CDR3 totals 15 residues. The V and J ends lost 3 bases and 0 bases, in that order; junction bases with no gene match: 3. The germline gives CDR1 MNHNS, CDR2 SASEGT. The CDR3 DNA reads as TGTGCCAGCAGTGAGACAGGGGCCCCTAACTATGGCTACACCTTC. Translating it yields CASSETGAPNYGYTF.

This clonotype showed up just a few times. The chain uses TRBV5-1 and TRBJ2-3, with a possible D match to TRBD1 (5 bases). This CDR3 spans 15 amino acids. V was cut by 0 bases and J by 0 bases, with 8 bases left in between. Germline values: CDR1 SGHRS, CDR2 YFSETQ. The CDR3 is CASSLVGQSTDTQYF. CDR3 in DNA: TGCGCCAGCAGCTTGGTAGGACAAAGCACAGATACGCAGTATTTT.